These 26 T cell receptor beta chains were all obtained from the same sample, sequenced in a study of glioma-infiltrating T cells (dated by TCRdb to the mid-2010s). The run used an Illumina MiSeq. TCR alpha and beta CDR3 regions were amplified with the iRepertoire nested amplicon-rescue multiplex PCR (arm-PCR) platform from RNA. TCRdb cleaned the public reads at Q25 with fastp, built clones with MiXCR and kept in-frame beta chains. One record per CDR3 amino acid sequence lists the most common genes and DNA. The sample has about 5,700 distinct CDR3 sequences on record, roughly two fifths of them singletons. The top ten constitute 20% to 25% of the sample. The specimen sequenced was glioma tissue, nonneoplastic brain tissue, or PBMCs (not recorded which). These receptors came from a human donor with low-grade glioma or glioblastoma, undergoing nonglioma brain surgery, or in good health (not recorded which).

This clonotype was observed a handful of times. V and J are TRBV6-1 and TRBJ1-1, with no clear D. Germline V gene sequence: CDR1 MNHNS, CDR2 SASEGT. CDR3 length: 15 residues. Trimming cost V 11 bases and J 1 base, with 20 bases left between them. The CDR3 reads CAVFRSSRPNTEAFF. DNA of the CDR3: TGTGCCGTCTTCAGGAGCAGCAGACCGAACACTGAAGCTTTCTTT.

This chain joins TRBV30 and TRBJ2-1; 11 bases are a match to TRBD2. The germline CDR1 and CDR2 sequences are GTSNPN and SVGIG (reference sequence). The junction had 2 bases not matched to a gene; V was cut back by 4 bases and J by 3 bases. This CDR3 region has 14 residues. CDR3 sequence reads: CAWKGTSGYNEQFF. As DNA, the CDR3 is TGTGCCTGGAAGGGGACTAGCGGCTACAATGAGCAGTTCTTC.

The J gene is TRBJ1-1, the V gene TRBV19; D gene ambiguous. V was trimmed by 4 bases and J by 1 base, leaving 4 bases between them. Per the germline V gene, CDR1 is LNHDA and CDR2 is SQIVND (reference sequence). The CDR3 totals 12 residues. DNA for the CDR3: TGTGCCAGTAGTACAGCGAACACTGAAGCTTTCTTT. It codes for CASSTANTEAFF.

Judged by abundance, this clonotype is medium-sized. The chain employs TRBV28 and TRBJ1-2; D perhaps matches TRBD1 (6 bases). The CDR3 length is 13 residues. Between the trimmed V and J ends, which lost 5 bases and 8 bases, there was a span of 15 bases. From germline, CDR1 is MDHEN and CDR2 SYDVKM. CDR3 sequence (DNA): TGTGCCAGCAGTGCCGGGACACTCCCCGGCTACACCTTC. Translation: CASSAGTLPGYTF.

This clonotype was counted ten times or more. The chain couples TRBV7-2 to TRBJ2-3; no clear D. Germline V CDR1 and CDR2: SGHTA, FQGNSA. V lost 5 bases and J lost 6, with 18 bases in between. The length of the CDR3 is 15 residues. In nucleotides, the CDR3 is TGTGCCAGCAGCGAGACGGTAAACCTTGGTGATACGCAGTATTTT. As protein: CASSETVNLGDTQYF.

This clonotype is classed as medium-sized. The CDR3 region is CASRSDSGLRGEAFF. The DNA of the CDR3 is TGTGCCAGCCGTTCGGACAGTGGGCTAAGAGGTGAAGCTTTCTTT. V usage is TRBV27 and J usage is TRBJ1-1; D perhaps matches TRBD1 (6 bases). Germline V lookup: CDR1 MNHEY, CDR2 SMNVEV (reference sequence). Trimming pared 8 bases from V and 7 bases from J, leaving 23 bases between. The CDR3 sequence is 15 residues long.

This clonotype was observed a few times. V is TRBV30 and J is TRBJ1-5; D call uncertain. Germline-derived CDR1 and CDR2 are GTSNPN and SVGIG (reference sequence). CDR3 length: 18 residues. Trimming left V 1 base short and J 0 bases short, with 19 bases between. CDR3 region: CAWSASLGSYYSNQPQHF. The CDR3 DNA follows: TGTGCCTGGAGTGCCAGCTTAGGTTCGTACTATAGCAATCAGCCCCAGCATTTT.

This clonotype has a count of ten or more. The chain links TRBV2 to TRBJ2-1; D is undetermined. The germline V and J ends were trimmed by 7 bases and 3 bases, with 10 bases remaining between them. CDR1 is SNHLY, CDR2 FYNNEI, per germline. The CDR3 sequence is 13 residues long. In DNA, the CDR3 is TGTGCCAGCAAGCAGGCTAGCTACAATGAGCAGTTCTTC. This sequence encodes CASKQASYNEQFF.

Sample share makes this clonotype medium-sized. The chain uses TRBV20-1 and TRBJ2-7; either TRBD1 or TRBD2 may fit D (5 bases each). This CDR3 has 14 amino acids. Germline CDR1 reads DFQATT; CDR2 reads SNEGSKA (reference sequence). Trimming cost V 6 bases and J 2 bases, with 17 bases left between them. CDR3 region: CSAGKGSRPYEQYF. The CDR3 nucleotides read TGCAGTGCCGGGAAGGGGTCTCGCCCCTACGAGCAGTACTTC.

As concerns this clonotype: At one end the junction does not follow the germline gene, possibly because of a read error. The gene calls are TRBV18 and TRBJ2-7; the D is unclear. CDR3 size: 14 residues. Germline V CDR1 and CDR2: KGHSH, LQKENI. The CDR3 protein is CASSPQQGPYEQHF. The CDR3 DNA sequence: TGTGCCAGCTCACCACAGCAAGGCCCCTACGAGCAGCACTTC.

This clonotype was seen repeatedly, ten times or more. One end of the junction fails to match germline, which may point to a read error. The gene calls are TRBV6-1 and TRBJ1-5; possible D gene TRBD1, 6 bases. Germline-derived CDR1 and CDR2 are MNHNS and SASEGT. This CDR3 comprises 15 residues. CDR3 in DNA: TGTGCCAGCAGAGAAGGACAGTCACCTAATCAGCCCCAGCATTTT. Its translation is CASREGQSPNQPQHF.

With regard to this clonotype: The germline gene is not matched at one end of the junction; a read error may be the cause. J is TRBJ1-2 and V is TRBV6-2 or TRBV6-3, with 11 bases that match TRBD1. The CDR3 totals 16 residues. Germline CDR1 is MNHEY and CDR2 is SVGEGT. CDR3 bases: TGTGCCAGCACCCCCGGGACAGGGGGAGTGAACTTTGGCCACACCTTC. This translates into CASTPGTGGVNFGHTF.

V and J are TRBV20-1 and TRBJ2-1, with 9 positions matching TRBD2. CDR3 length: 13 amino acids. In germline, CDR1 is DFQATT, CDR2 SNEGSKA (reference sequence). J gave up 5 bases and V 1 base, and 0 bases lay outside the gene matches. In nucleotides, the CDR3 is TGCAGTGCTAGAGGACTAGCGGACAATGAGCAGTTCTTC. Encoded protein: CSARGLADNEQFF.

The sample holds many counts of this clonotype. The gene calls are TRBV5-4 and TRBJ2-7; D is unresolved. V lost 0 bases, J lost 2 bases, and 9 bases lay in between. The germline gives CDR1 SGHNT, CDR2 YYREEE (reference sequence). The CDR3 length is 14 residues. The CDR3 loop is CASSLGGNPYEQYF. CDR3 nucleotide sequence: TGTGCCAGCAGCTTGGGCGGAAACCCCTACGAGCAGTACTTC.

This clonotype was counted ten times or more. The V call is TRBV5-4, the J call TRBJ2-7; D ambiguous. The CDR3 runs 13 residues. Germline CDR1 reads SGHNT; CDR2 reads YYREEE (reference sequence). V lost 0 bases to trimming and J lost 4 bases, with 8 bases between them. The CDR3, as DNA: TGTGCCAGCAGCTTGGGTCCGGGTTACGAGCAGTACTTC. It codes for CASSLGPGYEQYF. Together with reference TRBV5-4 and TRBJ2-7, the CDR3 gives the full variable domain: ETGVTQSPTHLIKTRGQQVTLRCSSQSGHNTVSWYQQALGQGPQFIFQYYREEENGRGNFPPRFSGLQFPNYSSELNVNALELDDSALYLCASSLGPGYEQYFGPGTRLTVT.

This clonotype was observed a handful of times. The chain links TRBV20-1 to TRBJ2-7, with 10 positions matching TRBD2. CDR3 length: 12 amino acids. V lost 5 bases and J lost 6; bases outside the gene matches: 4. Germline CDR1 is DFQATT and CDR2 is SNEGSKA (reference sequence). The CDR3 region has the DNA TGCAGTGCTCCGATAGCGGGAGGCGAGCAGTACTTC. This translates into CSAPIAGGEQYF.

This rearrangement joins TRBV7-3 to TRBJ2-7; D not resolved. Trimming took off 4 bases at V and 0 bases at J, with 13 bases between the two ends. From germline, CDR1 is SGHTA and CDR2 FQGTGA. The CDR3 contains 15 residues. CDR3 DNA: TGTGCCAGCAGCTCAGAAACAGCACCCTCCTACGAGCAGTACTTC. Translated, it gives CASSSETAPSYEQYF.

The J gene is TRBJ2-1, the V gene TRBV27; D perhaps matches TRBD1 (6 bases). The ends were cut back, 4 bases at V and 8 bases at J, with 24 bases in the middle. CDR3 size: 17 residues. Germline assignment: CDR1 MNHEY and CDR2 SMNVEV (reference sequence). The CDR3 reads CASSYTLGQGINYEQFF. The DNA for the CDR3 is TGTGCCAGCAGTTATACCTTGGGGCAGGGGATAAATTATGAGCAGTTCTTC.

This clonotype is labeled medium-sized. The chain couples TRBV28 to TRBJ1-2; D gene unclear. V was shortened by 6 bases and J by 3 bases, with 8 bases between the two germline ends. The CDR3 spans 12 residues. Germline CDR1 is MDHEN and CDR2 is SYDVKM. CDR3 coding DNA: TGTGCCAGCAGCCCACGGGACTATGGCTACACCTTC. Translating gives CASSPRDYGYTF.

On this clonotype: It is likely a read error, because the conserved phenylalanine at the end of the CDR3 is missing. This CDR3 reads CSASSFTRGGYTL. The CDR3 coding sequence is TGCAGTGCCAGCAGTTTCACCCGGGGAGGCTACACCTTA. V gene TRBV20-1 combines with J gene TRBJ1-2; D is unresolved. Germline V gene data show CDR1 as DFQATT and CDR2 as SNEGSKA (reference sequence). This CDR3 is 13 amino acids long. The germline V and J ends were trimmed by 6 bases and 8 bases, with 19 bases remaining between them.

This clonotype is categorized as medium-sized. This chain uses TRBV6-1 with TRBJ2-7; D gene ambiguous. Germline V lookup: CDR1 MNHNS, CDR2 SASEGT. The CDR3 loop spans 14 amino acids. Trimming took off 1 base at V and 0 bases at J, with 7 bases between the two ends. The CDR3 is CASSEDRSSYEQYF. In DNA form, the CDR3 reads TGTGCCAGCAGTGAAGACCGTAGCTCCTACGAGCAGTACTTC.

This clonotype appeared many times. This chain uses TRBV5-1 with TRBJ2-1; 9 positions agree with TRBD2. The CDR3 runs to 16 residues. CDR1 and CDR2 from the germline V gene are SGHRS and YFSETQ. The ends lost 0 bases at V and 3 bases at J; junction bases unmatched: 4. The CDR3 DNA reads TGCGCCAGCAGCTTGGTCCCTAGCGGGGTCTACAATGAGCAGTTCTTC. Residues: CASSLVPSGVYNEQFF.

This clonotype was detected ten times or more. The chain employs TRBV12-3 or TRBV12-4 and TRBJ1-2; D is undetermined. The CDR3 is made up of 13 amino acids. V lost 0 bases, J lost 4 bases, and 6 bases lay in between. The chain's CDR3 is CASSLAAAYGYTF. In nucleotides, the CDR3 is TGTGCCAGCAGTTTAGCGGCAGCCTATGGCTACACCTTC.

This clonotype is classed as medium-sized. The gene calls are TRBV5-4 and TRBJ2-1; 10 positions match TRBD2. CDR3 length: 16 amino acids. V lost 2 bases and J lost 10; bases outside the gene matches: 12. The germline gives CDR1 SGHNT, CDR2 YYREEE (reference sequence). CDR3 sequence (DNA): TGTGCCAGCAGCTTTGGGAGCCTAGCGGGAGCAGGCGAGCAGTTCTTC. It encodes CASSFGSLAGAGEQFF.

This clonotype was seen only once. This chain connects TRBV6-5 to TRBJ1-5; D remains unclear. This CDR3 is 16 amino acids long. Germline-derived CDR1 and CDR2 are MNHEY and SVGAGI. V lost 0 bases and J 2 bases, leaving 11 bases between the germline ends. The CDR3 loop reads CASSYSSQTGNQPQHF. CDR3 nucleotide sequence: TGTGCCAGCAGTTACTCGAGTCAGACGGGCAATCAGCCCCAGCATTTT.

As concerns this clonotype: At one end, the junction sequence differs from germline, possibly due to a read error. The rearrangement links TRBV28 to TRBJ1-6; unclear D gene. This CDR3 contains 13 residues. Germline V gives CDR1 MDHEN, CDR2 SYDVKM. As DNA, the CDR3 is TGTGCCGGCAGTTTAACTATTAATTCAACCCTCCACTTT. Translating it yields CAGSLTINSTLHF.